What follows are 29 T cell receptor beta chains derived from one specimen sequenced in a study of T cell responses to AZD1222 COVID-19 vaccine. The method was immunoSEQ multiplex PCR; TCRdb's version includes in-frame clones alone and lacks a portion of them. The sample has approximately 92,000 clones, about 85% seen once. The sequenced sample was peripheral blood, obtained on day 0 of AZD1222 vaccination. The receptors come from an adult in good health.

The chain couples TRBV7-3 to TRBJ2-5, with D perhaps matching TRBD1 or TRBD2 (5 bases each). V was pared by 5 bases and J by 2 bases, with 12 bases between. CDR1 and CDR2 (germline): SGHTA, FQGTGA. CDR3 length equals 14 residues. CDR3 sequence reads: CASSPGRTQETQYF. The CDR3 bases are TGTGCCAGCAGCCCGGGACGGACACAAGAGACCCAGTACTTC.

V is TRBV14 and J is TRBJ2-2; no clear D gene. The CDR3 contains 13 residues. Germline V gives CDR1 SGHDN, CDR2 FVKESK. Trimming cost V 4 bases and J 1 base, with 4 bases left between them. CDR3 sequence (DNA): TGTGCCAGCAGCCTCAGGAACACCGGGGAGCTGTTTTTT. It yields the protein CASSLRNTGELFF.

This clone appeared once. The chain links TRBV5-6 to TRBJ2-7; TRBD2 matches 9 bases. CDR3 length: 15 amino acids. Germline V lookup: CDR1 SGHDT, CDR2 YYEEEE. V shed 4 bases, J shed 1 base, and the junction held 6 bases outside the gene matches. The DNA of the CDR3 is TGTGCCAGCAGCCCTCTAGCGGGGCGTTCCTACGAGCAGTACTTC. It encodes CASSPLAGRSYEQYF.

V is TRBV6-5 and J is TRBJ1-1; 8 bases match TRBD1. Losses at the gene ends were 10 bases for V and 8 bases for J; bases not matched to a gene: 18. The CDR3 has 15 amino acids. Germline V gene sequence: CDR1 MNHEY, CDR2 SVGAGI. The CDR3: CATIIPRGRGPEAFF. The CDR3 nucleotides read TGTGCCACCATTATACCCAGGGGGCGCGGGCCAGAAGCTTTCTTT.

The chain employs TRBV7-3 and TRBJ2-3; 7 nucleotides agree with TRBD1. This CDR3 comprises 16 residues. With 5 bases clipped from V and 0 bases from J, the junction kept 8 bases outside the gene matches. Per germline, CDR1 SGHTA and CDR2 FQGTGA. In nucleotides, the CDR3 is TGTGCCAGCAGCCCGGACCTGACAGGGAGCACAGATACGCAGTATTTT. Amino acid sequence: CASSPDLTGSTDTQYF.

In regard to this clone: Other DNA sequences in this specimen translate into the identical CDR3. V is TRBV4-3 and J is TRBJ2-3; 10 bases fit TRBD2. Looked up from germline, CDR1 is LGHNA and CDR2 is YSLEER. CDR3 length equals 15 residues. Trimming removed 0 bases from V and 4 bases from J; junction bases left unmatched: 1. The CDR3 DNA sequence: TGCGCCAGCAGCCAAGAAGGGACTAGCGCAGATACGCAGTATTTT. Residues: CASSQEGTSADTQYF.

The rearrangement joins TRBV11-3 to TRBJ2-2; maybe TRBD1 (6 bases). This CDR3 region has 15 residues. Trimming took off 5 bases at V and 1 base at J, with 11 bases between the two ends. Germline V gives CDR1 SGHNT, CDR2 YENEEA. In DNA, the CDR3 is TGTGCCAGCAGCCCCACAGGGCTGAACACCGGGGAGCTGTTTTTT. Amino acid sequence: CASSPTGLNTGELFF.

DNA for the CDR3: TGTGCCACCAGTGATGGGGATGGTTTAAATCAGCCCCAGCATTTT. Its translation is CATSDGDGLNQPQHF. The chain has TRBV24-1 and TRBJ1-5, with unresolved D. V lost 3 bases, J lost 4 bases, and 12 bases lay in between. The CDR3 consists of 15 residues. Germline V gene data show CDR1 as KGHDR and CDR2 as SFDVKD.

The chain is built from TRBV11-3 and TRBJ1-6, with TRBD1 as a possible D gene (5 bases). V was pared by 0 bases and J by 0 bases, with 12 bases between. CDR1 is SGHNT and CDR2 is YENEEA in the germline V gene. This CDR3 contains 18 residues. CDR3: CASSLEGAGSSYNSPLHF. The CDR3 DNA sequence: TGTGCCAGCAGCTTAGAAGGGGCAGGGAGCTCCTATAATTCACCCCTCCACTTT.

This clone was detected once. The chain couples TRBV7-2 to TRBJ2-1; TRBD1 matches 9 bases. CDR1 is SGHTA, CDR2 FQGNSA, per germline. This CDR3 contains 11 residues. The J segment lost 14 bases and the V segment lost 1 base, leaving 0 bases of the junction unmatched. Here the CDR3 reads CASSLGDREFF. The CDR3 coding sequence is TGTGCCAGCAGCTTAGGGGACAGGGAGTTCTTC.

This chain's CDR3 is CASSFSDSSYNEQFF. The CDR3 DNA is TGTGCCAGCAGCTTCTCCGACAGCTCCTACAATGAGCAGTTCTTC. This rearrangement joins TRBV7-9 to TRBJ2-1; tentative D call: TRBD1 (5 bases). The V end lost 3 bases, the J end lost 0 bases, and 9 bases lay between the germline ends. The germline gives CDR1 SEHNR, CDR2 FQNEAQ (reference sequence). The CDR3 extends over 15 amino acids.

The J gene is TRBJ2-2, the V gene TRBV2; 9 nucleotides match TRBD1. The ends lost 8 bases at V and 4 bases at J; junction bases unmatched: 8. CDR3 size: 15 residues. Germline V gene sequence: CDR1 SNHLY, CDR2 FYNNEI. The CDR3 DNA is TGTGCCAGCGCCTGGGGACAGGGAGGCACCGGGGAGCTGTTTTTT. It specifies CASAWGQGGTGELFF. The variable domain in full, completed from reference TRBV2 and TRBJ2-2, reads EPEVTQTPSHQVTQMGQEVILRCVPISNHLYFYWYRQILGQKVEFLVSFYNNEISEKSEIFDDQFSVERPDGSNFTLKIRSTKLEDSAMYFCASAWGQGGTGELFFGEGSRLTVL.

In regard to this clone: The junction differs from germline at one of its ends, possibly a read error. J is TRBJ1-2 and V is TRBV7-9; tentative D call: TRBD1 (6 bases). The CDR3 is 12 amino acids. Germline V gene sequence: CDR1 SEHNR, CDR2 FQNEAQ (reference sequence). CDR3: CASSPPGARGIF. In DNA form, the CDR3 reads TGTGCCAGCAGCCCCCCAGGCGCCAGGGGAATTTTC.

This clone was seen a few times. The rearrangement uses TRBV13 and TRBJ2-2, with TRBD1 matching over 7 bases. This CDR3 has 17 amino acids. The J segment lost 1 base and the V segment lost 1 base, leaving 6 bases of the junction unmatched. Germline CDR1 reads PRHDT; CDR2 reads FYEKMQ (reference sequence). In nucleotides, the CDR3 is TGTGCCAGCAGCTTAGAGCTGACAGGGCGGAACACCGGGGAGCTGTTTTTT. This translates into CASSLELTGRNTGELFF.

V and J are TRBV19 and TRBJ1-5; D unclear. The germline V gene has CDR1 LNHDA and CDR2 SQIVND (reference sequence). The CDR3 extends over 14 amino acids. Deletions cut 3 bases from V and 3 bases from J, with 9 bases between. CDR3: CASSMGTDNQPQHF. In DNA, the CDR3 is TGTGCCAGTAGTATGGGTACAGACAATCAGCCCCAGCATTTT. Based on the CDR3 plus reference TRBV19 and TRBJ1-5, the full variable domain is DGGITQSPKYLFRKEGQNVTLSCEQNLNHDAMYWYRQDPGQGLRLIYYSQIVNDFQKGDIAEGYSVSREKKESFPLTVTSAQKNPTAFYLCASSMGTDNQPQHFGDGTRLSIL.

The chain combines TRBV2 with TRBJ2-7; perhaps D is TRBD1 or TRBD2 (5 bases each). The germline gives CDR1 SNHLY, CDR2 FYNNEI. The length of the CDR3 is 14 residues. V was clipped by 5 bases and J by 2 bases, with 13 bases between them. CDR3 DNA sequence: TGTGCCAGCAGTAGTGGGACCGACACCTACGAGCAGTACTTC. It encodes CASSSGTDTYEQYF.

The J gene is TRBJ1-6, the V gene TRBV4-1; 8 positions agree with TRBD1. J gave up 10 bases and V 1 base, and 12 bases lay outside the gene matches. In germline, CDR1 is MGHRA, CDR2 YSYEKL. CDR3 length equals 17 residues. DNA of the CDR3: TGCGCCAGCAGCCAAGGGACAGGGACCTATAATAGGTCACCCCTCCACTTT. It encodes CASSQGTGTYNRSPLHF.

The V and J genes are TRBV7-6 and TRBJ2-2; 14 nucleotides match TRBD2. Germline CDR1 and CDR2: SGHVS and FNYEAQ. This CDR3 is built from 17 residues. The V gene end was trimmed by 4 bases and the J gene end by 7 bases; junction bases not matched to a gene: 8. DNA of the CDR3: TGTGCCAGCAGCTACCGAGGCGGGACTAGCGGGGGCGGGGAGCTGTTTTTT. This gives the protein CASSYRGGTSGGGELFF.

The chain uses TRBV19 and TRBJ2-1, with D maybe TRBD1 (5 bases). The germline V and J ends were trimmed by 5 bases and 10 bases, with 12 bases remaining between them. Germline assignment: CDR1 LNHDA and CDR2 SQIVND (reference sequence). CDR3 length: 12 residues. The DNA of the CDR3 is TGTGCCAGTAGTGCCTTATCAGGGGAGCAGTTCTTC. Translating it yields CASSALSGEQFF.

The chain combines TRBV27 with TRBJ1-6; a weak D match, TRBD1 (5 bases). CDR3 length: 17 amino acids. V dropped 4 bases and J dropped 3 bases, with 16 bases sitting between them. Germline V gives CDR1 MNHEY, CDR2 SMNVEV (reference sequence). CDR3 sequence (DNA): TGTGCCAGCAGTTCCTCTTCCACCCAGGGCTATAATTCACCCCTCCACTTT. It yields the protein CASSSSSTQGYNSPLHF.

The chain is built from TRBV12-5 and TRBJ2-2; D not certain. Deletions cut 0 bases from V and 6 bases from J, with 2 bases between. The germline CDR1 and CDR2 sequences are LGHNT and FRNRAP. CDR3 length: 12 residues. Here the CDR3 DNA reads TGTGCTAGTGGTTTGGTACCCGGGGAGCTGTTTTTT. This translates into CASGLVPGELFF.

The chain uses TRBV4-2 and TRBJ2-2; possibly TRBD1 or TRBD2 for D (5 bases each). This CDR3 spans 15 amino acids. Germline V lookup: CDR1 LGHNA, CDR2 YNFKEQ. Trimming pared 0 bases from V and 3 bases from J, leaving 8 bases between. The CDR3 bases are TGTGCCAGCAGCCAAGATCTGGGGGACACCGGGGAGCTGTTTTTT. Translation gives CASSQDLGDTGELFF.

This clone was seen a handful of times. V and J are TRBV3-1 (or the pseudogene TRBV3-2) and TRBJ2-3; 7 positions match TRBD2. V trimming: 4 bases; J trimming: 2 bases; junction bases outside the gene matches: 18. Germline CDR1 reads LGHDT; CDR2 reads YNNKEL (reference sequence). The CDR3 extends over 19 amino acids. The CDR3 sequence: CASSLSWGTTLTLTDTQYF. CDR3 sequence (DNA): TGTGCCAGCAGCCTCAGTTGGGGGACTACTCTGACCCTCACAGATACGCAGTATTTT.

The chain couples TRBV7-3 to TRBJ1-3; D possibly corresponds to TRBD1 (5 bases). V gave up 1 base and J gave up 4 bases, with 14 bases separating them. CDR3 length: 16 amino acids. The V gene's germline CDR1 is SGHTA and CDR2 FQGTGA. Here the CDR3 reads CASSLKGGRDGNTIYF. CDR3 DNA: TGTGCCAGCAGCTTAAAAGGCGGCAGGGACGGAAACACCATATATTTT.

As DNA, the CDR3 is TGTGCCAGCACATCAACAGCCGCATCCGGACAGTTTGAAGCTTTCTTT. Translating it yields CASTSTAASGQFEAFF. This chain connects TRBV3-1 (or the pseudogene TRBV3-2) to TRBJ1-1; a possible D gene is TRBD1 (6 bases). Germline V gene data show CDR1 as LGHDT and CDR2 as YNNKEL (reference sequence). With 7 bases removed from V and 7 bases from J, the gap between germline ends came to 25 bases. This CDR3 comprises 16 residues.

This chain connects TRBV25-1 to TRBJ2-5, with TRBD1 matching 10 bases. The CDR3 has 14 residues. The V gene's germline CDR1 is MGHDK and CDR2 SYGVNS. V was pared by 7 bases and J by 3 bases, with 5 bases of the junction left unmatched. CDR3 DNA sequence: TGTGCCAGCACTTCCGGGACAGGGGAAGAGACCCAGTACTTC. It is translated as CASTSGTGEETQYF.

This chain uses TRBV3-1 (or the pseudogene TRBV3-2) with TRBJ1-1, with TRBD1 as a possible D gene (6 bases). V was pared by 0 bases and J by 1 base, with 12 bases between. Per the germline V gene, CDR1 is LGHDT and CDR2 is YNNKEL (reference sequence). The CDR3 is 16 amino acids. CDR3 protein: CASSQDAQGRNTEAFF. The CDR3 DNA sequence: TGTGCCAGCAGCCAAGATGCCCAGGGGCGGAACACTGAAGCTTTCTTT.

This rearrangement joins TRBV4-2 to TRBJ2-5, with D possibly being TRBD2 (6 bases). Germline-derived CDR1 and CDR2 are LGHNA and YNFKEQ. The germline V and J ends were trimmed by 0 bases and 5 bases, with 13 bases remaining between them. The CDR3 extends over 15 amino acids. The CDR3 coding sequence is TGTGCCAGCAGCCAAGATTTTCTCAGCGGGGAGACCCAGTACTTC. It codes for CASSQDFLSGETQYF.

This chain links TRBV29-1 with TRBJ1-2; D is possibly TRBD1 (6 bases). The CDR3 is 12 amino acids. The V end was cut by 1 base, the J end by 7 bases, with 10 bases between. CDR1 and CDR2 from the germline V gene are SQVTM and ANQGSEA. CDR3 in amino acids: CSVEGGGFGYTF. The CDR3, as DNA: TGCAGCGTTGAAGGGGGGGGCTTTGGCTACACCTTC.